This TCR beta chain was sequenced during a study of CD8+CD57+ T cells in acquired aplastic anemia. Study-wide points: Around 27 CD8+ CDR3 sequences occurred in both the patients and the controls.

All sequencing subjects had displayed CD8+CD57+ cell expansion on flow cytometry. Patients uniformly had severe acquired aplastic anemia. Sampling of blood occurred while the patients had still received no therapy. This clonotype was found many times. What it binds is unknown. Profiles of TCR beta VDJ and CDR3 were generated from a genomic DNA template. One entry per CDR3 protein results from TCRdb running MiXCR on the reads. The table records roughly 220,000 distinct CDR3 sequences, approximately 65% of them present only once. The CDR3 is 13 amino acids. CDR1 and CDR2 from the germline V gene are SGHDN and FVKESK. Trimming removed 1 base from V and 7 bases from J, with 10 bases in between.

The receptor was isolated from a human donor with aplastic anemia. The sequenced material came from sorted CD4+, CD8+, or CD8+CD57+ T cells (not recorded which) from PBMCs. V usage is TRBV14 and J usage is TRBJ1-2; D is undetermined. The CDR3 DNA reads as TGTGCCAGCAGCCAAGTTAGTTGGGCTGGCTACACCTTC. Protein product: CASSQVSWAGYTF. Supplemented by reference TRBV14 and TRBJ1-2, the full variable domain reads EAGVTQFPSHSVIEKGQTVTLRCDPISGHDNLYWYRRVMGKEIKFLLHFVKESKQDESGMPNNRFLAERTGGTYSTLKVQPAELEDSGVYFCASSQVSWAGYTFGSGTRLTVV.